This T cell receptor (beta chain) was captured in a study of CXCR3-negative and CXCR3-positive naive CD8 T cells. Study findings and constraints: For naive cells, CXCR3-negative and CXCR3-positive subsets had similar TRBV-TRBJ usage; for memory cells, usage differed.

The TRB libraries of cDNA were built by UMI-labeled 5' RACE. TCRdb reprocessed the 5' RACE reads; each CDR3 protein has one entry and no DNA is given. The sample table sets out about 43,000 distinct CDR3 sequences. As to this clonotype: The target antigen is unknown.

CDR3 length: 13 residues. Germline lookup yields CDR1 KGHSH and CDR2 LQKENI. The source is a human donor in good health. Some clones in this sample may be carry-over from other donors' samples. This rearrangement joins TRBV18 to TRBJ2-2; the D call of TRBD1 rests on TCRdb alone, since no DNA is present to check it. Sequenced sample: memory CD8+ T cells from blood. CDR3: CASSRGSSGELFF.